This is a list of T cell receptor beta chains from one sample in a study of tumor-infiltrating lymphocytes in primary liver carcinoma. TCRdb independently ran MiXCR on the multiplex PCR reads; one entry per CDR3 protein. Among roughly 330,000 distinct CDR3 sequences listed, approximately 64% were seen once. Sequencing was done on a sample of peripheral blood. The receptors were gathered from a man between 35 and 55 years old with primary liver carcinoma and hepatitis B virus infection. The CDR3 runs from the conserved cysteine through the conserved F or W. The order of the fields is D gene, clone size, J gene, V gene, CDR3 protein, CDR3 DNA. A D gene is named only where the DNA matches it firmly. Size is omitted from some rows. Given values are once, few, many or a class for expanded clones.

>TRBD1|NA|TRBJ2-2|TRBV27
CASSLIGTGGLNTGELFF
TGTGCCAGCAGTCTCATTGGGACAGGGGGCTTAAACACCGGGGAGCTGTTTTTT
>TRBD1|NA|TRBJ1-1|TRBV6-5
CASSPRTGHQNTEAFF
TGTGCCAGCAGTCCCAGGACAGGCCACCAGAACACTGAAGCTTTCTTT
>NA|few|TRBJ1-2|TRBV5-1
CASSLESGNYGYTF
TGCGCCAGCAGCTTGGAGTCGGGTAACTATGGCTACACCTTC
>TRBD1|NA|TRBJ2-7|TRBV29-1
CSVRGQGTYEQYF
TGCAGCGTTAGAGGACAGGGTACCTACGAGCAGTACTTC
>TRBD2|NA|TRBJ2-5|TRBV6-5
CASGEAPAGAWGQTQYF
TGTGCCAGCGGTGAAGCGCCGGCGGGAGCGTGGGGCCAGACCCAGTACTTC
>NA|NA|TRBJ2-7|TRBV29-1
CSVDLQVSYEQYF
TGCAGCGTGGACTTACAGGTCTCCTACGAGCAGTACTTC
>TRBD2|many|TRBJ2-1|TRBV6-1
CASTPQGGAYNEQFF
TGTGCCAGCACCCCCCAGGGAGGGGCCTACAATGAGCAGTTCTTC
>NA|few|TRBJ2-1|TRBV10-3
CAISDNNNNEQFF
TGTGCCATCAGTGATAACAATAACAATGAGCAGTTCTTC
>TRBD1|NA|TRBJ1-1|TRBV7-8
CASTKTDRGMNTEALF
TGTGCCAGTACCAAAACGGACAGGGGCATGAACACTGAAGCTCTCTTT
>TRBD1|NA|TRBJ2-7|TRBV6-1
CASSGGDRASHEQYF
TGTGCCAGCAGTGGAGGGGACAGGGCGTCCCACGAGCAGTACTTC
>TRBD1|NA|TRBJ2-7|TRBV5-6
CASSLADRDPEQYF
TGTGCCAGCAGCTTGGCGGACAGGGATCCCGAGCAGTACTTC
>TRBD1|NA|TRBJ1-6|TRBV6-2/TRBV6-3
CASSEVGTVSSYNSRLHF
TGTGCCAGCAGTGAAGTTGGGACAGTGAGCTCCTATAATTCACGCCTCCACTTT
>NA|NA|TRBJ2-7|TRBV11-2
CASSLELSVVGRTYERYF
TGTGCCAGCAGCTTAGAGTTGTCCGTCGTAGGGAGGACCTACGAGCGGTACTTC
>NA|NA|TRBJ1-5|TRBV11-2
CASNLDPRDQPQHF
TGCGCCAGCAACTTAGATCCGCGGGATCAGCCCCAGCATTTT
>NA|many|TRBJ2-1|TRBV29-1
CRPGRGAAPYNEQFF
TGCAGACCTGGGAGAGGGGCGGCCCCGTACAATGAGCAGTTCTTC
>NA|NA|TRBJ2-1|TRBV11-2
CASSFHQDISSYNEQFF
TGTGCCAGCAGTTTCCACCAGGACATCAGCTCCTACAATGAGCAGTTCTTC
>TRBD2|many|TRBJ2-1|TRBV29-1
CSVEGSGTLYNEQFF
TGCAGCGTTGAAGGGAGCGGGACCCTCTACAATGAGCAGTTCTTC
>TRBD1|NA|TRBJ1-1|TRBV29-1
CSTRTGATEALF
TGCAGCACACGAACAGGGGCCACTGAAGCTCTCTTT
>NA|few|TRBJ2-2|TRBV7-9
CASSPQGVGDTGELFF
TGTGCCAGCAGCCCACAGGGCGTCGGGGACACCGGGGAGCTGTTTTTT
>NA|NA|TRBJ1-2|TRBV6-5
CASRQGRKDYGYTF
TGTGCCAGCAGACAAGGGAGGAAGGACTATGGCTACACCTTC
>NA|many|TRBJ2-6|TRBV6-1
CASVVSGANVLTF
TGTGCCAGCGTGGTCTCTGGGGCCAACGTCCTGACTTTC
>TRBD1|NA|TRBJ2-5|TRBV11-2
CGSSQDRGSETQYF
TGTGGCAGCAGCCAGGACAGGGGATCAGAGACCCAGTACTTC
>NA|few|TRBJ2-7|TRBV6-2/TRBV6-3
CASSGGAVGSYKQYF
TGTGCCAGCAGTGGCGGGGCGGTGGGCTCCTACAAGCAGTACTTC
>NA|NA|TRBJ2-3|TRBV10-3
CAISDMRGGGTDTQYF
TGTGCCATCAGTGACATGAGGGGGGGCGGCACAGATACGCAGTATTTT
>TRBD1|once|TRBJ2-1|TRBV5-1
CASSSGQAIHEQFF
TGCGCCAGCAGTTCTGGACAGGCTATACATGAGCAGTTCTTC
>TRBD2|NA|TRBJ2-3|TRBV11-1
CASNIGLADTDTQYF
TGTGCCAGCAACATCGGACTAGCTGATACAGATACGCAGTATTTT
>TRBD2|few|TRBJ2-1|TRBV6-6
CASSPRSGSSYNEQFF
TGTGCCAGCAGCCCGCGGAGCGGGAGCTCCTACAATGAGCAGTTCTTC
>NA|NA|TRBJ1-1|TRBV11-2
CACSIAPGLTEAFF
TGTGCCTGTAGCATCGCCCCAGGTCTCACTGAAGCTTTCTTT
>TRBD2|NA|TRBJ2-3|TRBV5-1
CANSLAGGPDTQYF
TGCGCCAACAGCTTGGCGGGAGGGCCAGATACGCAGTATTTT
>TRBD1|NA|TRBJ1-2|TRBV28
CASSPIGQGGSSGYGYTF
TGTGCCAGCAGCCCCATAGGACAGGGCGGATCGAGCGGCTATGGCTACACCTTC
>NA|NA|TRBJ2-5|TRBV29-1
CSVGLGQQETHYF
TGCAGCGTTGGGCTCGGACAACAAGAGACACACTACTTC
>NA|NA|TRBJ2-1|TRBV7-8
CATGSNEQFF
TGTGCCACAGGGAGCAATGAGCAGTTCTTC
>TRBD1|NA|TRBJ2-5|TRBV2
CASTSGGQETQYF
TGTGCCAGCACTTCAGGGGGCCAAGAGACCCAGTACTTC
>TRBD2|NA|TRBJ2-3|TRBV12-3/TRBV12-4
CASSSGLAGKEGRSRGTQYF
TGTGCCAGCAGTTCGGGACTAGCGGGCAAAGAAGGTAGATCCCGTGGTACGCAGTATTTT
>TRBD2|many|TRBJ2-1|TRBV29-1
CSVGSAGGGNEQFF
TGCAGCGTTGGATCAGCGGGAGGAGGAAATGAGCAGTTCTTC
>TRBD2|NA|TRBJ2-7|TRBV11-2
CASSLSVTSYVQYF
TGTGCCAGCAGCTTATCCGTGACTAGCTACGTGCAGTACTTC
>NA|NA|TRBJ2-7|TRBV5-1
CASCWGGGLYEQYF
TGCGCCAGCTGCTGGGGAGGGGGTCTCTACGAGCAGTACTTC
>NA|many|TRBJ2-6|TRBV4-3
CASSQHYREDGANVLTF
TGCGCCAGCAGCCAACACTACAGGGAAGATGGGGCCAACGTCCTGACTTTC
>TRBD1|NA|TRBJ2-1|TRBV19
CASSMDRGVEQFF
TGTGCCAGTAGTATGGACAGGGGGGTTGAGCAGTTCTTC
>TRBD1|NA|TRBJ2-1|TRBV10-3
CAVSDGDRGNNEQFF
TGTGCCGTCAGTGACGGGGACAGAGGAAACAATGAGCAGTTCTTC
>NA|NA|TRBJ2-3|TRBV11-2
CASSQQDAQYF
TGTGCCAGTAGCCAGCAAGATGCGCAGTATTTT